This entry is about one T cell receptor (beta chain). Antigen unknown. At one of its ends the junction is not consistent with the germline gene, which may arise from a read error. These data originate in a study of T-cell reconstitution after alpha-beta-depleted transplantation in children. Whole-study results and caveats: TCRbeta diversity was high at day 60 in some patients (a result of surviving recipient T cells and thymic progenitors). Diversity and T-cell counts at one year after transplant derived mostly from new T cells. Where alpha-beta T cells came from about two months after transplant was reportedly several hundred expanded graft clones.

CDR3 length: 13 residues. Germline CDR1 SSHAT, CDR2 FNYEAQ (reference sequence). Unique molecular identifiers were incorporated during preparation of the TCRbeta library. Each CDR3 protein gets one entry after TCRdb re-called the PCR reads with MiXCR. The data show around 200,000 distinct CDR3 sequences, around 8.4% seen once. The material sequenced was PBMCs, mostly from graft donor cells, taken 360 days after TCRalphabeta/CD19-depleted stem cell transplant. This clonotype was sampled from a male patient between 2 and 15 years old who had a stem cell transplant for acute myeloid leukemia, so the T cells may come from the graft donor. V and J are TRBV7-7 and TRBJ2-2, with D uncertain. The chain's CDR3 is CASSPSTAGELFF. The CDR3 nucleotides read TGTGCTAGCAGCCCCAGTACGGCAGGGGAGCTGTTTTTT.